The 17 T cell receptor beta chains below come from one sample, sequenced in a study of early T cells in non-severe SARS-CoV-2 infection. TCRdb redid the calling of the 5' RACE reads with MiXCR, one entry per CDR3 protein. Seen here are about 64,000 distinct CDR3 sequences, roughly a sixth observed once, and the top ten hold roughly 10%. The input for sequencing was whole blood, taken at baseline. Receptor source: an adult who was a healthcare worker with PCR-confirmed SARS-CoV-2 infection or an uninfected control (not recorded which).

This clonotype was picked up many times. The V gene is TRBV20-1, the J gene TRBJ1-1; D is ambiguous. With 6 bases removed from V and 1 base from J, the gap between germline ends came to 12 bases. This CDR3 comprises 13 residues. The germline gives CDR1 DFQATT, CDR2 SNEGSKA (reference sequence). CDR3 region: CSAKGVQNTEAFF. The DNA of the CDR3 is TGCAGTGCCAAAGGAGTCCAGAACACTGAAGCTTTCTTT.

The chain uses TRBV7-9 and TRBJ1-5; D is perhaps TRBD1 (5 bases). Per germline, CDR1 SEHNR and CDR2 FQNEAQ (reference sequence). V lost 3 bases and J lost 4, with 10 bases in between. CDR3 length: 14 residues. The CDR3 coding sequence is TGTGCCAGCAGCTTGGAGGGGAGTAATCAGCCCCAGCATTTT. Translated: CASSLEGSNQPQHF.

CDR3 sequence (DNA): TGCAGTGCCACACACTATAGCTCTGGAAACACCATATATTTT. Protein product: CSATHYSSGNTIYF. The chain combines TRBV20-1 with TRBJ1-3; no clear D gene. This CDR3 comprises 14 residues. Germline values: CDR1 DFQATT, CDR2 SNEGSKA (reference sequence). V lost 6 bases and J lost 0, with 12 bases in between.

V gene TRBV6-2 or TRBV6-3 combines with J gene TRBJ1-1; TRBD1 aligns across 9 bases. The CDR3 has 14 residues. Trimming at V came to 6 bases and at J to 3 bases, leaving 5 bases not matched to a gene. The V gene's germline CDR1 is MNHEY and CDR2 SVGEGT. CDR3 sequence reads: CASRTGGSDTEAFF. In DNA form, the CDR3 reads TGTGCCAGCAGAACAGGGGGCTCCGACACTGAAGCTTTCTTT.

This clonotype has just a few counts. The V and J genes are TRBV5-1 and TRBJ2-1; 9 bases agree with TRBD2. This CDR3 region has 14 residues. After removal of 0 bases from V and 13 bases from J, the junction contained 8 bases not matched to a gene. Germline CDR1 SGHRS, CDR2 YFSETQ. CDR3 DNA: TGCGCCAGCAGCTTGGCCTGGCTAGCGGGATCCCAGTTCTTC. Protein sequence: CASSLAWLAGSQFF. Complete variable domain (other parts from reference TRBV5-1 and TRBJ2-1): KAGVTQTPRYLIKTRGQQVTLSCSPISGHRSVSWYQQTPGQGLQFLFEYFSETQRNKGNFPGRFSGRQFSNSRSEMNVSTLELGDSALYLCASSLAWLAGSQFFGPGTRLTVL.

This clonotype turned up a few times. This chain links TRBV29-1 with TRBJ1-1; D is perhaps TRBD1 (6 bases). Germline CDR1 and CDR2: SQVTM and ANQGSEA. With 6 bases removed from V and 1 base from J, the gap between germline ends came to 15 bases. This CDR3 has 14 residues. The CDR3 is CSVTPRQENTEAFF. In nucleotides, the CDR3 is TGCAGCGTGACACCCAGACAGGAGAACACTGAAGCTTTCTTT.

The sample holds many counts of this clonotype. This chain joins TRBV24-1 and TRBJ2-5; D may be TRBD1 (6 bases). Per germline, CDR1 KGHDR and CDR2 SFDVKD. The CDR3 consists of 15 residues. V was pared by 3 bases and J by 5 bases, with 15 bases between. CDR3 coding DNA: TGTGCCACCAGTGATGATAGGGGGTCTCACGAGACCCAGTACTTC. Encoded protein: CATSDDRGSHETQYF.

This chain joins TRBV18 and TRBJ1-2, with 10 bases that match TRBD1. CDR3 length: 14 residues. J was trimmed by 2 bases and V by 6 bases; bases with no gene match: 3. CDR1 and CDR2 (germline): KGHSH, LQKENI. CDR3 sequence reads: CASSDRGQNYGYTF. The DNA for the CDR3 is TGTGCCAGCTCTGACAGGGGGCAGAACTATGGCTACACCTTC.

This chain uses TRBV12-3 or TRBV12-4 with TRBJ1-6; 8 bases line up with TRBD1. V lost 5 bases and J lost 7; bases outside the gene matches: 7. CDR3 length: 15 residues. This CDR3 is CASSPRTGKNSPLHF. Written as DNA, the CDR3 is TGTGCCAGCAGTCCGCGGACAGGGAAGAATTCACCCCTCCACTTT.

This chain connects TRBV11-2 to TRBJ2-5, with TRBD2 matching 15 bases. The CDR3 runs to 19 residues. From germline, CDR1 is SGHAT and CDR2 FQNNGV. J lost 5 bases, V lost 5 bases, and 15 bases had no gene match. In DNA form, the CDR3 reads TGTGCCAGCAGCCCTAACCTGGGGACTAGCGGGAGGAGGGAGGAGACCCAGTACTTC. Translated, it gives CASSPNLGTSGRREETQYF.

There are a few counts of this clonotype. The J gene is TRBJ1-6, the V gene TRBV28; the D is unclear. V lost 6 bases and J 0 bases, leaving 15 bases between the germline ends. Germline V gene data show CDR1 as MDHEN and CDR2 as SYDVKM. There are 17 residues in the CDR3. In nucleotides, the CDR3 is TGTGCCAGCAGGAGCGACGGGATGAGCTCCTATAATTCACCCCTCCACTTT. Its protein product is CASRSDGMSSYNSPLHF. The full variable domain, completed using reference TRBV28 and TRBJ1-6, is DVKVTQSSRYLVKRTGEKVFLECVQDMDHENMFWYRQDPGLGLRLIYFSYDVKMKEKGDIPEGYSVSREKKERFSLILESASTNQTSMYLCASRSDGMSSYNSPLHFGNGTRLTVT.

This clonotype was recorded a few times. V gene TRBV28 combines with J gene TRBJ1-5; no definite D call. Deletions cut 6 bases from V and 0 bases from J, with 6 bases between. Germline lookup yields CDR1 MDHEN and CDR2 SYDVKM. This CDR3 has 13 residues. The CDR3 DNA sequence: TGTGCCAGCAGGAAAATTAGCAATCAGCCCCAGCATTTT. Encoded protein: CASRKISNQPQHF.

The chain joins TRBV15 to TRBJ2-5; 13 bases line up with TRBD2. Germline lookup yields CDR1 LNHNV and CDR2 YYDKDF (reference sequence). J gave up 4 bases and V 3 bases, and 5 bases lay outside the gene matches. The length of the CDR3 is 16 residues. CDR3 sequence reads: CATSSRLAGGGETQYF. Written as DNA, the CDR3 is TGTGCCACCAGCAGTAGACTAGCGGGAGGCGGAGAGACCCAGTACTTC.

The table lists this clonotype with a few counts. The chain links TRBV27 to TRBJ2-7, with D maybe TRBD2 (7 bases). Trimming took off 4 bases at V and 4 bases at J, with 17 bases between the two ends. The CDR3 sequence is 15 residues long. In germline, CDR1 is MNHEY, CDR2 SMNVEV (reference sequence). CDR3 residues: CASSSRGLAEYEQYF. DNA of the CDR3: TGTGCCAGCAGTTCCCGGGGGCTAGCGGAATACGAGCAGTACTTC.

A word on this clonotype: The junction departs from the called germline gene at one end, perhaps through a read error. The chain couples TRBV5-6 to TRBJ1-4; no clear D gene. The CDR3 runs 16 residues. Germline V gene lookup returns CDR1 SGHDT and CDR2 YYEEEE. CDR3 nucleotide sequence: TGTGCCAGCAGCTTGAATGGAAGGGCGACTAAGGAAAAACTGTTTTTT. This translates into CASSLNGRATKEKLFF.

This clonotype has just a few counts. In DNA, the CDR3 is TGTGCCAGCAGCGAACCCGACACAATCTCCTACAATGAGCAGTTCTTC. The encoded protein is CASSEPDTISYNEQFF. The V gene is TRBV7-2, the J gene TRBJ2-1; D not certain. Germline lookup yields CDR1 SGHTA and CDR2 FQGNSA. The CDR3 spans 16 residues. V lost 5 bases and J lost 0, with 14 bases in between. The full variable domain, completed using reference TRBV7-2 and TRBJ2-1, is GAGVSQSPSNKVTEKGKDVELRCDPISGHTALYWYRQSLGQGLEFLIYFQGNSAPDKSGLPSDRFSAERTGGSVSTLTIQRTQQEDSAVYLCASSEPDTISYNEQFFGPGTRLTVL.

This clonotype showed up just a few times. The chain is built from TRBV29-1 and TRBJ1-2; D uncertain. CDR1 SQVTM and CDR2 ANQGSEA come from the germline V gene. CDR3 length: 15 residues. V was clipped by 4 bases and J by 0 bases, with 15 bases between them. The CDR3 DNA sequence: TGCAGCGTTGTACCCGATGGAGCCGCTAACTATGGCTACACCTTC. It is translated as CSVVPDGAANYGYTF.